Shown below are 28 T cell receptor beta chains from a single sample sequenced in a study of control samples from healthy donors and cancer patients. Data came from immunoSEQ multiplex PCR; TCRdb stores just in-frame clones and leaves some out. Seen here are some 130,000 clones, 85% to 95% observed once, and the top ten hold 3.6%. Material: blood. Receptors were obtained from a man aged 25-40 years in good health.

The chain recombines TRBV6-5 with TRBJ1-5, with D hard to call. V dropped 6 bases and J dropped 6 bases, with 18 bases sitting between them. CDR3 length equals 15 residues. CDR1 is MNHEY, CDR2 SVGAGI, per germline. The CDR3 DNA sequence: TGTGCCAGCAGCCGTTTTATAATCCAGAGTCAGCCCCAGCATTTT. It is translated as CASSRFIIQSQPQHF.

The chain couples TRBV6-2 or TRBV6-3 to TRBJ1-2; D uncertain. This CDR3 comprises 12 residues. Looked up from germline, CDR1 is MNHEY and CDR2 is SVGEGT. V was clipped by 0 bases and J by 3 bases, with 2 bases between them. CDR3 region: CASSYSHYGYTF. The CDR3 bases are TGTGCCAGCAGTTACTCGCACTATGGCTACACCTTC.

The chain uses TRBV7-8 and TRBJ1-1; D call uncertain. The CDR3 has 18 amino acids. Germline CDR1 reads SGHVS; CDR2 reads FQNEAQ. V lost 1 base and J lost 4, with 22 bases in between. CDR3 DNA: TGTGCCAGCAGCTTAGAGGGCTGGGGAAGGGTTGGAACCACTGAAGCTTTCTTT. Translation: CASSLEGWGRVGTTEAFF.

The chain combines TRBV5-1 with TRBJ2-7; 8 bases line up with TRBD1. From germline, CDR1 is SGHRS and CDR2 YFSETQ. The CDR3 runs to 14 residues. V shed 4 bases, J shed 2 bases, and the junction held 5 bases outside the gene matches. CDR3 nucleotides: TGCGCCAGCAGCCCCGGACAGGGCCCCTACGAGCAGTACTTC. Amino acid sequence: CASSPGQGPYEQYF.

The chain employs TRBV7-2 and TRBJ1-2; D ambiguous. Trimming took 4 bases from V and 5 from J, leaving 17 bases between them. This CDR3 spans 15 amino acids. The germline CDR1 and CDR2 sequences are SGHTA and FQGNSA. The CDR3: CASSSPRRVEYGYTF. For the CDR3, the DNA is TGTGCCAGCAGCTCTCCCAGACGGGTCGAGTATGGCTACACCTTC.

The V and J genes are TRBV5-1 and TRBJ2-1; 7 bases fit TRBD2. After removal of 0 bases from V and 3 bases from J, the junction contained 3 bases not matched to a gene. The CDR3 has 15 amino acids. In germline, CDR1 is SGHRS, CDR2 YFSETQ. CDR3 DNA: TGCGCCAGCAGCTTGGGACTAGCTGACTACAATGAGCAGTTCTTC. This encodes CASSLGLADYNEQFF.

CDR3 nucleotide sequence: TGTGCCAGCAGCCAACTGGGGGCGGGCAAAAACATTCAGTACTTC. Its protein product is CASSQLGAGKNIQYF. The chain uses TRBV14 and TRBJ2-4; tentative D call: TRBD1 (6 bases). The germline V and J ends were trimmed by 2 bases and 3 bases, with 11 bases remaining between them. This CDR3 has 15 amino acids. Germline CDR1 and CDR2: SGHDN and FVKESK.

This chain links TRBV5-1 with TRBJ1-1; 7 bases are a match to TRBD1. This CDR3 contains 12 residues. Germline trimming cut 0 bases from V and 7 bases from J; bases unmatched to any gene: 0. The germline V gene encodes CDR1 SGHRS and CDR2 YFSETQ. This chain's CDR3 is CASSLGDSEAFF. The CDR3 region has the DNA TGCGCCAGCAGCTTGGGGGACAGTGAAGCTTTCTTT.

The chain joins TRBV18 to TRBJ2-1, with D possibly matching TRBD2 (7 bases). This CDR3 is built from 15 residues. Trimming took off 3 bases at V and 6 bases at J, with 15 bases between the two ends. Germline V gene lookup returns CDR1 KGHSH and CDR2 LQKENI. CDR3 amino acids: CASSPVGGPGNEQFF. The CDR3 DNA reads as TGTGCCAGCTCACCCGTGGGGGGGCCAGGCAATGAGCAGTTCTTC.

As regards this clone: At one boundary the junction diverges from the germline segment, which might be a read error. The V gene is TRBV20-1, the J gene TRBJ2-5; TRBD1 might be the D (5 bases). Germline V gene data show CDR1 as DFQATT and CDR2 as SNEGSKA (reference sequence). This CDR3 is 10 amino acids long. The CDR3 DNA follows: TGCAGTGCTGGAGACAGCCCCCAGTACTTC. Translation: CSAGDSPQYF.

The chain has TRBV7-9 and TRBJ2-7; no clear D. CDR3 size: 14 residues. Germline V gene sequence: CDR1 SEHNR, CDR2 FQNEAQ (reference sequence). V dropped 1 base and J dropped 6 bases, with 13 bases sitting between them. The CDR3 DNA is TGTGCCAGCAGCTTAGATCAAGGCAGAACCGAGCAGTACTTC. Protein sequence: CASSLDQGRTEQYF.

The CDR3 DNA is TGTGCCAGCAGCAAATGGTTATTCGAGACTGAAGCTTTCTTT. Protein product: CASSKWLFETEAFF. This chain links TRBV9 with TRBJ1-1; D not resolved. This CDR3 spans 14 amino acids. Germline loops: CDR1 SGDLS, CDR2 YYNGEE. The V end was cut by 4 bases, the J end by 5 bases, with 15 bases between.

CDR3 nucleotide sequence: TGTGCCAGCAGTGATGTAGAGAGCTCCTATAATTCACCCCTCCACTTT. As protein: CASSDVESSYNSPLHF. V gene TRBV6-1 combines with J gene TRBJ1-6; D call uncertain. The ends were cut back, 3 bases at V and 0 bases at J, with 9 bases in the middle. Germline values: CDR1 MNHNS, CDR2 SASEGT. The length of the CDR3 is 16 residues.

This chain connects TRBV7-9 to TRBJ1-5, with D perhaps TRBD1 (5 bases). The CDR3 spans 14 residues. Germline values: CDR1 SEHNR, CDR2 FQNEAQ (reference sequence). The V end was cut by 5 bases, the J end by 9 bases, with 17 bases between. CDR3 DNA: TGTGCCAGCAGCGCACAGGCCAGTGGAGGGCCCCAGCATTTT. It specifies CASSAQASGGPQHF.

This clone was counted only a few times. CDR3 region: CATSVPRQRGGTDTQYF. CDR3 sequence (DNA): TGTGCCACCAGTGTCCCCCGCCAGCGGGGGGGCACAGATACGCAGTATTTT. V gene TRBV24-1 combines with J gene TRBJ2-3; 9 nucleotides agree with TRBD2. The CDR3 is 17 amino acids. Per germline, CDR1 KGHDR and CDR2 SFDVKD. The V and J ends lost 5 bases and 1 base, in that order; junction bases with no gene match: 9.

The V call is TRBV4-1, the J call TRBJ2-1, with TRBD1 identical over 12 bases. CDR1 and CDR2 (germline): MGHRA, YSYEKL. Trimming took 2 bases from V and 9 from J; bases not matched to a gene: 8. The length of the CDR3 is 16 residues. CDR3 sequence: CASSQSPGQGAFEQFF. The CDR3 nucleotides are TGCGCCAGCAGCCAATCACCGGGACAGGGGGCGTTTGAGCAGTTCTTC.

The V call is TRBV5-4, the J call TRBJ2-7, with D possibly TRBD2 on 5 matching bases. The V gene's germline CDR1 is SGHNT and CDR2 YYREEE (reference sequence). The CDR3 has 15 amino acids. V was cut by 2 bases and J by 5 bases, with 17 bases left in between. CDR3 nucleotides: TGTGCCAGCAGCTTTGGCTGGGGAAGCGGCAACGAGCAGTACTTC. The encoded protein is CASSFGWGSGNEQYF. The full variable domain, rest sourced from reference TRBV5-4 and TRBJ2-7, is ETGVTQSPTHLIKTRGQQVTLRCSSQSGHNTVSWYQQALGQGPQFIFQYYREEENGRGNFPPRFSGLQFPNYSSELNVNALELDDSALYLCASSFGWGSGNEQYFGPGTRLTVT.

This clone is a singleton in its sample. V is TRBV6-5 and J is TRBJ2-6; D gene unclear. The CDR3 length is 15 residues. Germline CDR1 is MNHEY and CDR2 is SVGAGI. Deletions cut 6 bases from V and 0 bases from J, with 9 bases between. The CDR3 spells CASSHPGSGANVLTF. The CDR3 DNA reads TGTGCCAGCAGCCACCCCGGCTCTGGGGCCAACGTCCTGACTTTC.

The gene calls are TRBV15 and TRBJ2-2, with D perhaps TRBD2 (5 bases). CDR1 and CDR2 (germline): LNHNV, YYDKDF (reference sequence). V was pared by 1 base and J by 0 bases, with 9 bases between. The CDR3 is 16 amino acids. This chain's CDR3 is CATSRVREPNTGELFF. The CDR3 bases are TGTGCCACCAGCAGAGTCCGGGAACCGAACACCGGGGAGCTGTTTTTT. Supplemented by reference TRBV15 and TRBJ2-2, the full variable domain reads DAMVIQNPRYQVTQFGKPVTLSCSQTLNHNVMYWYQQKSSQAPKLLFHYYDKDFNNEADTPDNFQSRRPNTSFCFLDIRSPGLGDTAMYLCATSRVREPNTGELFFGEGSRLTVL.

The V and J genes are TRBV3-1 (or the pseudogene TRBV3-2) and TRBJ2-7, with D uncertain. Germline V gene data show CDR1 as LGHDT and CDR2 as YNNKEL (reference sequence). V lost 2 bases and J lost 0, with 2 bases in between. This CDR3 contains 12 residues. The CDR3 loop reads CASSQFSYEQYF. CDR3 nucleotide sequence: TGTGCCAGCAGCCAATTCTCCTACGAGCAGTACTTC.

V gene TRBV30 combines with J gene TRBJ1-2; no clear D gene. Trimming took 2 bases from V and 4 from J, leaving 14 bases between them. This CDR3 spans 14 amino acids. The germline CDR1 and CDR2 sequences are GTSNPN and SVGIG (reference sequence). The CDR3 here is CAWSLGDTLYGYTF. CDR3 nucleotide sequence: TGTGCCTGGAGTTTAGGCGACACTCTCTATGGCTACACCTTC.

This sequence joins TRBV27 and TRBJ1-5; no firm D call. CDR1 and CDR2 (germline): MNHEY, SMNVEV (reference sequence). The CDR3 is 14 residues long. Trimming left V 0 bases short and J 0 bases short, with 3 bases between. CDR3 region: CASSLSDSNQPQHF. Written as DNA, the CDR3 is TGTGCCAGCAGTTTATCAGATAGCAATCAGCCCCAGCATTTT.

This clone was recorded a few times. This chain links TRBV9 with TRBJ1-6, with D maybe TRBD1 (5 bases). The CDR3 consists of 17 residues. V was pared by 1 base and J by 4 bases, with 15 bases between. Germline CDR1 and CDR2: SGDLS and YYNGEE. For the CDR3, the DNA is TGTGCCAGCAGCGTAAGTTGGACGGGGCGGTATAATTCACCCCTCCACTTT. Its translation is CASSVSWTGRYNSPLHF. Supplemented by reference TRBV9 and TRBJ1-6, the full variable domain reads DSGVTQTPKHLITATGQRVTLRCSPRSGDLSVYWYQQSLDQGLQFLIQYYNGEERAKGNILERFSAQQFPDLHSELNLSSLELGDSALYFCASSVSWTGRYNSPLHFGNGTRLTVT.

The genes are TRBV10-3 and TRBJ1-2; maybe TRBD1 (5 bases). Trimming cost V 2 bases and J 1 base, with 14 bases left between them. Looked up from germline, CDR1 is ENHRY and CDR2 is SYGVKD. CDR3 size: 16 residues. This CDR3 is CAISEGGVSFNYGYTF. The DNA of the CDR3 is TGTGCCATCAGTGAGGGAGGGGTATCTTTTAACTATGGCTACACCTTC.

The chain recombines TRBV6-5 with TRBJ1-6; 7 bases fit TRBD1. Germline CDR1 is MNHEY and CDR2 is SVGAGI. CDR3 length: 15 residues. V was pared by 7 bases and J by 8 bases, with 11 bases of the junction left unmatched. Here the CDR3 reads CASTQPDRVDSPLHF. In DNA, the CDR3 is TGTGCCAGCACCCAGCCTGACAGGGTGGATTCACCCCTCCACTTT.

CDR3 sequence (DNA): TGTGCCAGCAGCCACCGACTAGCAGATACGCAGTATTTT. Translation: CASSHRLADTQYF. The rearrangement uses TRBV3-1 (or the pseudogene TRBV3-2) and TRBJ2-3; perhaps TRBD2 as D (6 bases). Germline CDR1 LGHDT, CDR2 YNNKEL (reference sequence). V dropped 3 bases and J dropped 4 bases, with 8 bases sitting between them. This CDR3 has 13 amino acids.

This rearrangement joins TRBV2 to TRBJ1-2, with 8 bases identical to TRBD1. In germline, CDR1 is SNHLY, CDR2 FYNNEI. V lost 6 bases to trimming and J lost 2 bases; unmatched junction nucleotides: 8. This CDR3 spans 15 amino acids. This CDR3 is CASRVTGGANYGYTF. CDR3 sequence (DNA): TGTGCCAGCAGGGTTACAGGGGGAGCGAACTATGGCTACACCTTC.

A word on this clone: Other nucleotide sequences from this sample produce the same CDR3. The chain links TRBV19 to TRBJ2-7; D is undetermined. V dropped 4 bases and J dropped 0 bases, with 7 bases sitting between them. Germline values: CDR1 LNHDA, CDR2 SQIVND (reference sequence). The CDR3 consists of 13 residues. This CDR3 is CASSTGVSYEQYF. The CDR3 DNA sequence: TGTGCCAGTAGTACTGGGGTCTCCTACGAGCAGTACTTC. The full variable domain, with the rest looked up from reference TRBV19 and TRBJ2-7, is DGGITQSPKYLFRKEGQNVTLSCEQNLNHDAMYWYRQDPGQGLRLIYYSQIVNDFQKGDIAEGYSVSREKKESFPLTVTSAQKNPTAFYLCASSTGVSYEQYFGPGTRLTVT.